The 16 T cell receptor beta chains in this list originate from one sample, sequenced in a study of shared clonotypes between healthy human individuals (dated by TCRdb to about 2020). Libraries were constructed by the immunoSEQ multiplex PCR assay. The source is immuneACCESS, and TCRdb retained only in-frame sequences with V and J called. Part of the clones is not carried over; for the studies checked, unresolved V genes explain less than half of this, and the remainder is unexplained. The sample table records some 1.1 million clones; 60% to 85% of these occur just once. Of the sample, approximately 0.9% falls within the top ten clones. Source material: memory CD4+ T cells from PBMCs. The sample's cell subset or site label, in plain terms: CD45RA-negative fraction. These receptors all come from a man between 18 and 35 years old in good health. Some clones in this sample may be carry-over from other donors' samples.

The J gene is TRBJ1-2, the V gene TRBV6-4, with 9 positions matching TRBD1. J lost 10 bases, V lost 6 bases, and 9 bases had no gene match. The CDR3 is 13 residues long. Germline assignment: CDR1 MRHNA and CDR2 SNTAGT. The CDR3 coding sequence is TGTGCCAGCAGGCCGGGACAGGGTTTAAACTACACCTTC. Protein sequence: CASRPGQGLNYTF.

The V call is TRBV7-6, the J call TRBJ2-5; no definite D call. V was cut by 2 bases and J by 5 bases, with 9 bases left in between. Per germline, CDR1 SGHVS and CDR2 FNYEAQ. This CDR3 has 13 residues. The chain's CDR3 is CASSLYVSETQYF. CDR3 nucleotide sequence: TGTGCCAGCAGCTTATACGTCTCGGAGACCCAGTACTTC.

V gene TRBV9 combines with J gene TRBJ2-5; 9 bases map to TRBD2. Germline values: CDR1 SGDLS, CDR2 YYNGEE. The CDR3 has 18 residues. Trimming removed 1 base from V and 2 bases from J; junction bases left unmatched: 12. CDR3 sequence (DNA): TGTGCCAGCAGCGTACGTAGCGGGAGTCCCCAAATACAAGAGACCCAGTACTTC. Protein: CASSVRSGSPQIQETQYF.

This rearrangement joins TRBV7-6 to TRBJ2-1, with D possibly matching TRBD1 (7 bases). CDR1 SGHVS and CDR2 FNYEAQ come from the germline V gene. The ends were cut back, 5 bases at V and 4 bases at J, with 12 bases in the middle. The CDR3 totals 14 residues. In DNA, the CDR3 is TGTGCCAGCAGCGCGCGGGACAGATACAATGAGCAGTTCTTC. This codes for CASSARDRYNEQFF.

Here the CDR3 DNA reads TGTGCCAGCAGCTCTAGGGGAGTAGGAGAGACCCAGTACTTC. This sequence encodes CASSSRGVGETQYF. The chain joins TRBV11-3 to TRBJ2-5; possibly TRBD1 or TRBD2 for D (5 bases each). Germline values: CDR1 SGHNT, CDR2 YENEEA. The V and J ends lost 4 bases and 4 bases respectively, with 13 bases between them. This CDR3 contains 14 residues.

A note on this clone: At one boundary the junction diverges from the germline segment, which might be a read error. The V and J genes are TRBV6-1 and TRBJ2-7; D is perhaps TRBD1 or TRBD2 (5 bases each). Germline CDR1 MNHNS, CDR2 SASEGT. The CDR3 length is 12 residues. CDR3: CASSVHGTQGDF. CDR3 nucleotide sequence: TGTGCCAGCAGTGTACACGGGACCCAGGGCGACTTC.

V usage is TRBV5-1 and J usage is TRBJ1-2, with a tentative D call TRBD1 (5 bases). The CDR3 spans 14 residues. V was trimmed by 1 base and J by 2 bases, leaving 9 bases between them. Germline CDR1 is SGHRS and CDR2 is YFSETQ. DNA for the CDR3: TGCGCCAGCAGCTTGAGGTCAGGGAACTATGGCTACACCTTC. Its translation is CASSLRSGNYGYTF.

This clone was seen a handful of times. The V gene is TRBV4-3, the J gene TRBJ1-2, with D maybe TRBD1 (5 bases). Germline CDR1 reads LGHNA; CDR2 reads YSLEER. Trimming cost V 0 bases and J 7 bases, with 12 bases left between them. The CDR3 contains 14 residues. This CDR3 reads CASSQDRGLGGYTF. CDR3 bases: TGCGCCAGCAGCCAAGATAGGGGTTTAGGTGGCTACACCTTC.

V and J are TRBV9 and TRBJ2-2, with D maybe TRBD2 (6 bases). Trimming shortened V by 4 bases and J by 1 base, and 17 bases separated the two germline ends. There are 17 residues in the CDR3. Germline values: CDR1 SGDLS, CDR2 YYNGEE. DNA for the CDR3: TGTGCCAGCAGCCCCCCGGCGGGAACGGGGAACACCGGGGAGCTGTTTTTT. Its translation is CASSPPAGTGNTGELFF.

This chain uses TRBV4-3 with TRBJ1-2; 9 nucleotides align to TRBD1. This CDR3 is built from 13 residues. The germline CDR1 and CDR2 sequences are LGHNA and YSLEER. J was trimmed by 8 bases and V by 4 bases; bases with no gene match: 5. The CDR3 DNA is TGCGCCAGCAGCCCAACAGGGGGCTCAGGCTACACCTTC. Its protein is CASSPTGGSGYTF.

The chain recombines TRBV25-1 with TRBJ2-7, with 12 positions matching TRBD1. The germline V gene has CDR1 MGHDK and CDR2 SYGVNS. The junction had 1 base not matched to a gene; V was cut back by 4 bases and J by 12 bases. CDR3 size: 11 residues. This CDR3 is CASSAGQGAYF. As DNA, the CDR3 is TGTGCCAGCAGTGCGGGACAGGGGGCGTACTTC.

With respect to this clone: Other DNA sequences from this sample encode an identical CDR3 as well. The chain links TRBV7-9 to TRBJ2-3, with 9 bases matching TRBD2. CDR3 length equals 16 residues. J gave up 0 bases and V 4 bases, and 5 bases lay outside the gene matches. CDR1 and CDR2 (germline): SEHNR, FQNEAQ (reference sequence). DNA for the CDR3: TGTGCCAGCAGCTCAGGCCTAGCGGGGAGCACAGATACGCAGTATTTT. Translating it yields CASSSGLAGSTDTQYF. The full variable domain, with the rest looked up from reference TRBV7-9 and TRBJ2-3, is DTGVSQNPRHKITKRGQNVTFRCDPISEHNRLYWYRQTLGQGPEFLTYFQNEAQLEKSRLLSDRFSAERPKGSFSTLEIQRTEQGDSAMYLCASSSGLAGSTDTQYFGPGTRLTVL.

This clone was seen only a few times. Other DNA sequences of this sample code for an identical CDR3. The chain combines TRBV29-1 with TRBJ2-5, with unresolved D. Deletions cut 4 bases from V and 2 bases from J, with 8 bases between. The germline V gene has CDR1 SQVTM and CDR2 ANQGSEA. The length of the CDR3 is 12 residues. CDR3 amino acids: CSVGRLQETQYF. The CDR3 region has the DNA TGCAGCGTTGGGAGATTACAAGAGACCCAGTACTTC.

The chain joins TRBV18 to TRBJ2-2, with a tentative D call TRBD1 (6 bases). V lost 3 bases to trimming and J lost 7 bases, with 18 bases between them. Germline values: CDR1 KGHSH, CDR2 LQKENI. CDR3 length equals 16 residues. Written as DNA, the CDR3 is TGTGCCAGCTCACCCAACCAACAGGGATGGAGCGGGGAGCTGTTTTTT. This codes for CASSPNQQGWSGELFF.

V and J are TRBV28 and TRBJ2-7, with D uncertain. The CDR3 is 12 residues long. CDR1 and CDR2 from the germline V gene are MDHEN and SYDVKM. V was shortened by 2 bases and J by 4 bases, with 6 bases between the two germline ends. The CDR3 sequence: CASSLGRYEQYF. The CDR3 nucleotides read TGTGCCAGCAGTTTAGGGCGGTACGAGCAGTACTTC.

This rearrangement joins TRBV28 to TRBJ2-6; D call uncertain. This CDR3 region has 17 residues. Trimming shortened V by 3 bases and J by 0 bases, and 12 bases separated the two germline ends. In germline, CDR1 is MDHEN, CDR2 SYDVKM. CDR3 loop: CASSLGPRSSGANVLTF. The CDR3 DNA follows: TGTGCCAGCAGTTTGGGCCCGCGGAGCTCTGGGGCCAACGTCCTGACTTTC.